A single sample gave rise to the 26 T cell receptor beta chains below, sequenced in a study of STAT3 mutations in large granular lymphocyte leukemia (dated by TCRdb to about 2019). What the study reported, not specific to this receptor: At least one immunodominant TCRbeta clonotype was identified in every T-LGLL patient, and multiple immunodominant subclonotypes were identified in about half of the T-LGLL patients.

Their antigens are not known. The library was prepared using the immunoSEQ multiplex PCR assay. Sourced from immuneACCESS, this table was stored by TCRdb with only in-frame sequences that have V and J called. A share of the clones is absent; for the studies checked, an unresolved V gene accounts for under half, and the remainder has no known explanation. The sample records some 13,000 clones, 90% of which are singletons. Jointly, the top ten make up roughly a third of the sample. What was sequenced was peripheral blood mononuclear cells. All receptors come from a middle-aged man with T-cell large granular lymphocyte leukemia. Some clones in this sample may be carry-over from other donors' samples. The age is the age at diagnosis.

This clone is a singleton in its sample. V is TRBV29-1 and J is TRBJ2-5, with D possibly TRBD2 on 7 matching bases. V lost 7 bases and J lost 5, with 14 bases in between. This CDR3 region has 12 residues. The V gene's germline CDR1 is SQVTM and CDR2 ANQGSEA. The CDR3 is CSGRGGLETQYF. The CDR3 region has the DNA TGCAGCGGGAGGGGGGGGCTTGAGACCCAGTACTTC.

The chain is built from TRBV7-9 and TRBJ2-7, with D perhaps matching TRBD1 (7 bases). Germline CDR1 SEHNR, CDR2 FQNEAQ (reference sequence). Deletions cut 2 bases from V and 3 bases from J, with 11 bases between. CDR3 length: 14 residues. CDR3 DNA sequence: TGTGCCAGCAGCTTAACCCAGGGGGGCTACGAGCAGTACTTC. Residues: CASSLTQGGYEQYF.

The chain uses TRBV13 and TRBJ1-2; a possible D gene is TRBD1 (5 bases). CDR3 length: 15 residues. Deletions cut 0 bases from V and 2 bases from J, with 10 bases between. The germline CDR1 and CDR2 sequences are PRHDT and FYEKMQ (reference sequence). CDR3 coding DNA: TGTGCCAGCAGCTTAGGTCGCACAGGAAACTATGGCTACACCTTC. Its translation is CASSLGRTGNYGYTF. The whole variable domain, remainder taken from reference TRBV13 and TRBJ1-2, is AAGVIQSPRHLIKEKRETATLKCYPIPRHDTVYWYQQGPGQDPQFLISFYEKMQSDKGSIPDRFSAQQFSDYHSELNMSSLELGDSALYFCASSLGRTGNYGYTFGSGTRLTVV.

This clone was seen once. This rearrangement joins TRBV7-2 to TRBJ1-2; 7 bases map to TRBD1. V lost 5 bases and J lost 4; bases outside the gene matches: 10. Germline V CDR1 and CDR2: SGHTA, FQGNSA. The CDR3 sequence is 15 residues long. The CDR3: CASSPGGGLVYGYTF. CDR3 sequence (DNA): TGTGCCAGCAGCCCAGGGGGGGGATTAGTCTATGGCTACACCTTC.

The chain carries TRBV6-5 and TRBJ2-5; D is unresolved. The CDR3 loop spans 11 amino acids. The V gene's germline CDR1 is MNHEY and CDR2 SVGAGI. V lost 7 bases and J lost 3, with 6 bases in between. The CDR3 region is CASIPEETQYF. The CDR3 DNA follows: TGTGCCAGCATCCCGGAAGAGACCCAGTACTTC.

V usage is TRBV10-2 and J usage is TRBJ2-2, with 10 nucleotides matching TRBD2. The CDR3 length is 16 residues. After removal of 4 bases from V and 3 bases from J, the junction contained 5 bases not matched to a gene. CDR1 is WSHSY, CDR2 SAAADI, per germline. The CDR3 DNA reads TGCGCCAGCAGTGCCTTCCTAGCGGGGGACACCGGGGAGCTGTTTTTT. This encodes CASSAFLAGDTGELFF.

The chain uses TRBV7-2 and TRBJ2-7; D unclear. The CDR3 covers 16 residues. V dropped 1 base and J dropped 0 bases, with 13 bases sitting between them. The V gene's germline CDR1 is SGHTA and CDR2 FQGNSA. Here the CDR3 DNA reads TGTGCCAGCAGCTTAGTCTTCGGGCCTAGCTCCTACGAGCAGTACTTC. This encodes CASSLVFGPSSYEQYF. The whole variable domain, remainder taken from reference TRBV7-2 and TRBJ2-7, is GAGVSQSPSNKVTEKGKDVELRCDPISGHTALYWYRQSLGQGLEFLIYFQGNSAPDKSGLPSDRFSAERTGGSVSTLTIQRTQQEDSAVYLCASSLVFGPSSYEQYFGPGTRLTVT.

The chain couples TRBV25-1 to TRBJ1-5; perhaps TRBD1 as D (5 bases). CDR3 length equals 15 residues. V was clipped by 4 bases and J by 0 bases, with 10 bases between them. In germline, CDR1 is MGHDK, CDR2 SYGVNS. CDR3: CASSGGSDSNQPQHF. DNA of the CDR3: TGTGCCAGCAGTGGGGGGAGCGATAGCAATCAGCCCCAGCATTTT.

The chain uses TRBV4-3 and TRBJ2-1; D is perhaps TRBD2 (6 bases). Between the trimmed V and J ends, which lost 4 bases and 6 bases, there was a span of 16 bases. CDR1 is LGHNA and CDR2 is YSLEER in the germline V gene. The CDR3 loop spans 15 amino acids. CDR3 coding DNA: TGCGCCAGCAGCCCGGTCGGGGGTAGGCTCAATGAGCAGTTCTTC. Its protein is CASSPVGGRLNEQFF.

CDR3 amino acids: CASSLSAGPGNTIYF. CDR3 coding DNA: TGTGCCAGCAGCTTGTCAGCAGGGCCTGGAAACACCATATATTTT. The genes are TRBV5-8 and TRBJ1-3, with D possibly being TRBD1 (5 bases). CDR1 is SGHTS, CDR2 YDEGEE, per germline. The CDR3 is 15 residues long. V was trimmed by 1 base and J by 2 bases, leaving 10 bases between them.

As DNA, the CDR3 is TGTGCCAGCAGTTTATCGGGCGGGCCCTTCTATGGCTACACCTTC. Amino acid sequence: CASSLSGGPFYGYTF. The chain has TRBV27 and TRBJ1-2; no definite D call. The CDR3 length is 15 residues. The germline V and J ends were trimmed by 0 bases and 4 bases, with 12 bases remaining between them. Germline CDR1 is MNHEY and CDR2 is SMNVEV (reference sequence).

The chain employs TRBV5-1 and TRBJ2-1; TRBD1 is a possible D gene (5 bases). The CDR3 spans 15 residues. The germline V and J ends were trimmed by 4 bases and 7 bases, with 18 bases remaining between them. Germline CDR1 is SGHRS and CDR2 is YFSETQ. CDR3 sequence reads: CASSPAIQGRNEQFF. The CDR3 coding sequence is TGCGCCAGCAGCCCCGCGATTCAGGGAAGGAATGAGCAGTTCTTC.

This chain uses TRBV6-5 with TRBJ2-5; the D gene is possibly TRBD2 (7 bases). The CDR3 loop spans 15 amino acids. Per germline, CDR1 MNHEY and CDR2 SVGAGI. The germline V and J ends were trimmed by 6 bases and 1 base, with 15 bases remaining between them. Here the CDR3 reads CASRSARGPQETQYF. The CDR3 nucleotides are TGTGCCAGCAGGTCTGCGCGGGGGCCCCAAGAGACCCAGTACTTC.

This clone is classed as medium-sized. The genes are TRBV7-6 and TRBJ1-2, with a possible D match to TRBD1 (5 bases). Trimming cost V 4 bases and J 8 bases, with 29 bases left between them. The germline CDR1 and CDR2 sequences are SGHVS and FNYEAQ. This CDR3 spans 18 amino acids. Here the CDR3 DNA reads TGTGCCAGCAGCTCGTCCCCCGCCCACCCCTCGGACATGAGGGGCTACACCTTC. As protein: CASSSSPAHPSDMRGYTF.

This clone was detected only a few times. J is TRBJ2-2 and V is TRBV10-2, with 11 bases identical to TRBD2. CDR3 length equals 15 residues. Per the germline V gene, CDR1 is WSHSY and CDR2 is SAAADI. Trimming removed 6 bases from V and 2 bases from J; junction bases left unmatched: 2. The CDR3 coding sequence is TGCGCCAGCAGGGGACTAGCGGTAAACACCGGGGAGCTGTTTTTT. This codes for CASRGLAVNTGELFF.

The rearrangement uses TRBV6-5 and TRBJ2-1; perhaps TRBD2 as D (5 bases). The V end lost 10 bases, the J end lost 6 bases, and 22 bases lay between the germline ends. Per germline, CDR1 MNHEY and CDR2 SVGAGI. There are 15 residues in the CDR3. The CDR3 protein is CATLPPSGLPNEQFF. In nucleotides, the CDR3 is TGTGCCACCCTCCCGCCGAGCGGCTTGCCCAATGAGCAGTTCTTC.

The CDR3, as DNA: TGTGCCAGCAGTTACGAGCGTAGCACTGAAGCTTTCTTT. It codes for CASSYERSTEAFF. V usage is TRBV6-5 and J usage is TRBJ1-1, with D uncertain. The CDR3 totals 13 residues. The V gene's germline CDR1 is MNHEY and CDR2 SVGAGI. The V end lost 2 bases, the J end lost 4 bases, and 8 bases lay between the germline ends.

The chain couples TRBV7-2 to TRBJ1-2, with D uncertain. The CDR3 loop spans 11 amino acids. With 5 bases removed from V and 4 bases from J, the gap between germline ends came to 5 bases. Germline V CDR1 and CDR2: SGHTA, FQGNSA. The CDR3: CASSRTYGYTF. The CDR3 DNA reads as TGTGCCAGCAGCCGGACCTATGGCTACACCTTC.

V usage is TRBV7-9 and J usage is TRBJ2-7; 11 nucleotides line up with TRBD1. Germline V gene sequence: CDR1 SEHNR, CDR2 FQNEAQ (reference sequence). V dropped 4 bases and J dropped 3; count of bases not matched to a gene: 8. This CDR3 has 16 residues. CDR3 nucleotides: TGTGCCAGCAGCTCCCCGAGGGGACAGGGGGACTACGAGCAGTACTTC. It translates to CASSSPRGQGDYEQYF.

This chain joins TRBV27 and TRBJ1-4; a weak D match, TRBD1 (6 bases). Germline V CDR1 and CDR2: MNHEY, SMNVEV (reference sequence). V lost 5 bases to trimming and J lost 8 bases, with 21 bases between them. The CDR3 is 16 amino acids. CDR3 sequence reads: CASSPGGTRVGEKLFF. In nucleotides, the CDR3 is TGTGCCAGCAGTCCCGGTGGGACAAGGGTAGGAGAAAAACTGTTTTTT.

This sequence joins TRBV7-9 and TRBJ1-3; D possibly corresponds to TRBD1 (5 bases). The V end was cut by 8 bases, the J end by 0 bases, with 11 bases between. The germline gives CDR1 SEHNR, CDR2 FQNEAQ (reference sequence). The CDR3 has 14 residues. CDR3 loop: CASRDVNSGNTIYF. In DNA form, the CDR3 reads TGTGCCAGCCGGGACGTCAACTCTGGAAACACCATATATTTT.

The gene calls are TRBV13 and TRBJ2-7; D remains unclear. Trimming left V 8 bases short and J 7 bases short, with 9 bases between. CDR1 and CDR2 from the germline V gene are PRHDT and FYEKMQ (reference sequence). The CDR3 covers 10 residues. CDR3: CASGASEQYF. As DNA, the CDR3 is TGTGCCAGCGGAGCCTCAGAGCAGTACTTC.

V usage is TRBV27 and J usage is TRBJ2-7, with 12 bases fitting TRBD2. Germline V gives CDR1 MNHEY, CDR2 SMNVEV (reference sequence). The CDR3 sequence is 17 residues long. V trimming: 5 bases; J trimming: 4 bases; junction bases outside the gene matches: 12. The CDR3 bases are TGTGCCAGCAGTCTTAACCCGGGACTAGCGGGCGCTTACGAGCAGTACTTC. Its protein is CASSLNPGLAGAYEQYF.

The V gene is TRBV18, the J gene TRBJ2-1; TRBD2 aligns across 10 bases. J was trimmed by 7 bases and V by 0 bases; bases with no gene match: 6. This CDR3 contains 16 residues. Germline V gene sequence: CDR1 KGHSH, CDR2 LQKENI. CDR3 in DNA: TGTGCCAGCTCACCACCGTCAGCGGGGGGGGGTAATGAGCAGTTCTTC. It codes for CASSPPSAGGGNEQFF.

V and J are TRBV6-5 and TRBJ1-2; D gene uncertain. This CDR3 is 15 amino acids long. With 0 bases removed from V and 4 bases from J, the gap between germline ends came to 12 bases. CDR1 is MNHEY and CDR2 is SVGAGI in the germline V gene. CDR3 sequence: CASSYSFGDGYGYTF. CDR3 DNA: TGTGCCAGCAGTTACTCTTTTGGAGACGGCTATGGCTACACCTTC.

The CDR3 sequence is CASFGTATGELFF. CDR3 in DNA: TGTGCCAGCTTTGGGACAGCCACCGGGGAGCTGTTTTTT. The V and J genes are TRBV5-6 and TRBJ2-2, with 7 nucleotides matching TRBD1. Germline V gene data show CDR1 as SGHDT and CDR2 as YYEEEE. This CDR3 is built from 13 residues. V shed 7 bases, J shed 4 bases, and the junction held 4 bases outside the gene matches.